This TCR beta chain was identified in a study of vaccination effects on CD4 cells after COVID-19. Antigen-specific CD4+ T cells were expanded (with viral peptide pools) by the ViraFEST assay ahead of sequencing. Cultured cells yielded isolated CD4+ T cells after 10 days. Each well held some 2.2 million PBMC cultured with around 9.2 ug/ml peptides and 8 to 10 IU/ml IL-2. As concerns this clone: The antigen remains undetermined.

The CDR3 runs to 16 residues. Germline V gene data show CDR1 as SGHRS and CDR2 as YFSETQ. Unmatched junction bases numbered 2, after V lost 0 bases and J lost 0 bases. The repertoire was sequenced with immunoSEQ multiplex PCR; TCRdb's copy has only in-frame clones and lacks some. The top ten hold roughly 2.4% of the sample, which has roughly 61,000 clones, roughly 76% seen once. Study-level points and caveats: Clones that were induced by infection or by vaccine showed marked contraction late after vaccination.

Source: CD4+ T cells from PBMCs cultured with HCoV-229E spike peptides, taken before COVID-19 vaccination. The clonotype was recovered from a human donor who received a COVID-19 vaccine. V gene TRBV5-1 combines with J gene TRBJ2-2, with 7 bases matching TRBD2. For the CDR3, the DNA is TGCGCCAGCAGCTTGGTGGCGGGGGCGAACACCGGGGAGCTGTTTTTT. As protein: CASSLVAGANTGELFF. Together with reference TRBV5-1 and TRBJ2-2, the CDR3 gives the full variable domain: KAGVTQTPRYLIKTRGQQVTLSCSPISGHRSVSWYQQTPGQGLQFLFEYFSETQRNKGNFPGRFSGRQFSNSRSEMNVSTLELGDSALYLCASSLVAGANTGELFFGEGSRLTVL.